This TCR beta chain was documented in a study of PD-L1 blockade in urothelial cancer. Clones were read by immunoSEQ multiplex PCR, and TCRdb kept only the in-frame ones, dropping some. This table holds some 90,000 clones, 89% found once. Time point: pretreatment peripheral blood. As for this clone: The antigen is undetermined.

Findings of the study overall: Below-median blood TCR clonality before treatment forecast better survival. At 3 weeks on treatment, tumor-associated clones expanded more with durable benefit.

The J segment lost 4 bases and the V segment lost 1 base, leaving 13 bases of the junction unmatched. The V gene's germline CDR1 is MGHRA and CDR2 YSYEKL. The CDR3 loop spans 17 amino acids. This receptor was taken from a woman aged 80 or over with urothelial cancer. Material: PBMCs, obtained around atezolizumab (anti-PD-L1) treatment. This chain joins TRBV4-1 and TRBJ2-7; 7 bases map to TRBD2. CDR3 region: CASSQVPLAGVAYEQYF. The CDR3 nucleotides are TGCGCCAGCAGCCAAGTACCCTTGGCGGGAGTTGCGTACGAGCAGTACTTC.